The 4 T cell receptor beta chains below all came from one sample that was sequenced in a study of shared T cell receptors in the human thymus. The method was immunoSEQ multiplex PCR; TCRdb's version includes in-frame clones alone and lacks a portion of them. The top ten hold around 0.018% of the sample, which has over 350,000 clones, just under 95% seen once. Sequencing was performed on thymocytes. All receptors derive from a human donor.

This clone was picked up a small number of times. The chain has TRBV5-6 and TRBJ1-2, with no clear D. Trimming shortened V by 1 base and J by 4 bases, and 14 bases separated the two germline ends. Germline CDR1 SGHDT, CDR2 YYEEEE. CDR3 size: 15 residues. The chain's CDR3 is CASSLPEEEFYGYTF. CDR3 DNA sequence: TGTGCCAGCAGCTTGCCCGAGGAGGAGTTCTATGGCTACACCTTC. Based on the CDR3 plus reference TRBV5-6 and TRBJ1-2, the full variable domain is DAGVTQSPTHLIKTRGQQVTLRCSPKSGHDTVSWYQQALGQGPQFIFQYYEEEERQRGNFPDRFSGHQFPNYSSELNVNALLLGDSALYLCASSLPEEEFYGYTFGSGTRLTVV.

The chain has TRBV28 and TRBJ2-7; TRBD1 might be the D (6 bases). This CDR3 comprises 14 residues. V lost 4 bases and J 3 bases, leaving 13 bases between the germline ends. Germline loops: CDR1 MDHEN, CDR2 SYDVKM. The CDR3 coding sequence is TGTGCCAGCAGTTCCGGGACAAGGAGCTACGAGCAGTACTTC. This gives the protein CASSSGTRSYEQYF.

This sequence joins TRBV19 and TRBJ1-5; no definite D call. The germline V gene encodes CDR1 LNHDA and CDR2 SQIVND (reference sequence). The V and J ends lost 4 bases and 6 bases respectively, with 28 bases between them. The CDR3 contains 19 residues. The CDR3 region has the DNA TGTGCCAGTAGTACCATCTACCCGGGCCCTCTTTGGGTAAGTCAGCCCCAGCATTTT. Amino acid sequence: CASSTIYPGPLWVSQPQHF.

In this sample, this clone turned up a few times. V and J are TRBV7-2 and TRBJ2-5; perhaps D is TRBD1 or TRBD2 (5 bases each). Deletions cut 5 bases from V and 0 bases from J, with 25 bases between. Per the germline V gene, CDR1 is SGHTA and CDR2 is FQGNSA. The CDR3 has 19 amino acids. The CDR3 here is CASSQVVGAQRPYQETQYF. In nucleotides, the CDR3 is TGTGCCAGCAGCCAAGTAGTCGGGGCCCAGCGCCCGTACCAAGAGACCCAGTACTTC.